The 7 T cell receptor beta chains given below trace back to one sample, sequenced in a study of chemoradiotherapy in HPV16-positive cancers. The repertoire was sequenced with immunoSEQ multiplex PCR; TCRdb's copy has only in-frame clones and lacks some. The sample shows approximately 23,000 clones, around 78% of them seen only once. Sampling was carried out from a patient who underwent chemoradiotherapy. All receptors come from a human donor with HPV-associated anogenital cancer.

This CDR3 reads CASSLGLHVSYNEQFF. CDR3 coding DNA: TGTGCCAGCAGCTTGGGCCTCCACGTATCCTACAATGAGCAGTTCTTC. The chain carries TRBV5-5 and TRBJ2-1; D remains ambiguous. Germline V gives CDR1 SGHKS, CDR2 YYEKEE (reference sequence). The CDR3 is 16 residues long. The V end lost 0 bases, the J end lost 1 base, and 11 bases lay between the germline ends.

This clone was found a few times. V and J are TRBV4-2 and TRBJ1-1; D is perhaps TRBD1 (5 bases). Germline CDR1 is LGHNA and CDR2 is YNFKEQ. V was pared by 4 bases and J by 6 bases, with 12 bases between. The CDR3 runs to 13 residues. For the CDR3, the DNA is TGTGCCAGCAGCCCCGGGGCTAGGGCTGAAGCTTTCTTT. Translating it yields CASSPGARAEAFF.

In this sample, this clone is medium-sized. The V call is TRBV4-3, the J call TRBJ1-5, with D perhaps TRBD1 (5 bases). The length of the CDR3 is 16 residues. V dropped 0 bases and J dropped 0 bases, with 9 bases sitting between them. CDR1 and CDR2 from the germline V gene are LGHNA and YSLEER. Written as DNA, the CDR3 is TGCGCCAGCAGCCAAGATTCCCAGGGTAGCAATCAGCCCCAGCATTTT. This gives the protein CASSQDSQGSNQPQHF.

The genes are TRBV7-3 and TRBJ2-3; 16 bases map to TRBD2. The CDR3 is 18 residues long. Looked up from germline, CDR1 is SGHTA and CDR2 is FQGTGA. Trimming took 4 bases from V and 4 from J; bases not matched to a gene: 8. CDR3 protein: CASSSGWGTSGGADTQYF. DNA for the CDR3: TGTGCCAGCAGCTCAGGGTGGGGGACTAGCGGGGGGGCAGATACGCAGTATTTT.

The V gene is TRBV20-1, the J gene TRBJ1-2; unclear D gene. The V gene's germline CDR1 is DFQATT and CDR2 SNEGSKA (reference sequence). This CDR3 is 11 amino acids long. V lost 2 bases, J lost 8 bases, and 9 bases lay in between. CDR3 coding DNA: TGCAGTGCTAGAACAGAAGGAGGCTACACCTTC. Amino acid sequence: CSARTEGGYTF.

This clone has more than one count but fewer than ten. The chain is built from TRBV7-9 and TRBJ2-7; D tentatively fits TRBD1 or TRBD2 (5 bases each). In germline, CDR1 is SEHNR, CDR2 FQNEAQ (reference sequence). This CDR3 contains 12 residues. Between the trimmed V and J ends, which lost 0 bases and 5 bases, there was a span of 5 bases. In DNA, the CDR3 is TGTGCCAGCAGCTTAGCGGGGGACGAGCAGTACTTC. Translation gives CASSLAGDEQYF.

The chain recombines TRBV7-9 with TRBJ1-4; 10 nucleotides match TRBD1. Looked up from germline, CDR1 is SEHNR and CDR2 is FQNEAQ (reference sequence). V shed 5 bases and J 0 bases; nucleotides not matched to a gene: 12. There are 19 residues in the CDR3. CDR3 loop: CASSPRTGGLIATNEKLFF. The CDR3 region has the DNA TGTGCCAGCAGCCCTCGGACAGGGGGATTAATCGCAACTAATGAAAAACTGTTTTTT.